The clone carrying this T cell receptor (beta chain) was seen a few times. The entry originates in a study of T-cell memory formation after mild COVID-19. Overall study: Largely donor-specific TCR clusters were found.

5'RACE with constant-segment primers built TCRalpha and TCRbeta cDNA libraries with UMIs. TCRdb passed the 5' RACE reads through MiXCR, listing each CDR3 protein once. This sample has 140,000 to 150,000 distinct CDR3 sequences, with around 25% found just once. Germline V lookup: CDR1 SGHRS, CDR2 YFSETQ. The length of the CDR3 is 15 residues. The V end lost 3 bases, the J end lost 6 bases, and 15 bases lay between the germline ends. This clonotype was sampled from an adult woman who had mild COVID-19 (a few samples of this study predate the infection). Cell type and time point are not known. Sequencing input: PBMCs or a T cell subset sorted from them (not recorded which). V gene TRBV5-1 combines with J gene TRBJ2-2; tentative D call: TRBD2 (5 bases). CDR3 in amino acids: CASSYSPEGSGELFF. The DNA of the CDR3 is TGCGCCAGCAGCTACTCCCCAGAGGGCTCCGGGGAGCTGTTTTTT.